This T cell receptor (beta chain) was sequenced in a study of blood T cell repertoires in COVID-19. Study in general: PBMCs, B-cell-depleted T cells, or T cells were the source of the cDNA or gDNA that made up the material.

Study processing details: Nucleated cell counts were estimated from reference gene primer amplification. The assay was immunoSEQ multiplex PCR, and TCRdb's table has in-frame clones only and misses some. V and J calls and clone size are given by that table; D and trimming were obtained from the DNA. The sample carries tens of thousands of clones, less than 75% recorded once. Germline assignment: CDR1 MNHEY and CDR2 SMNVEV (reference sequence). The CDR3 length is 16 residues. The table lists this clone with a count of one. Relative to the germline gene, one junction end is altered; a read error may explain this.

The sequence was obtained from a woman aged 45-65 years with active or convalescent COVID-19. The sequenced sample was peripheral blood. The chain employs TRBV27 and TRBJ2-7, with D perhaps TRBD2 (6 bases). CDR3 sequence reads: CATSAVRGLLLYEQYF. CDR3 in DNA: TGTGCCACCAGTGCGGTGAGGGGACTCCTACTCTACGAGCAGTACTTC.